This T cell receptor (beta chain) was captured by sequencing in a study of T-cell memory formation after mild COVID-19. Researchers used 5'RACE with constant-segment primers to make TCR alpha and TCR beta cDNA libraries that carry sample barcodes and UMIs. TCRdb redid the calling of the 5' RACE reads with MiXCR, one entry per CDR3 protein. The repertoire consists of roughly 340,000 distinct CDR3 sequences, with less than 25% occurring once and the leading ten covering 21%. The germline V gene encodes CDR1 SGHTA and CDR2 FQGTGA. This CDR3 is 14 amino acids long. Trimming removed 10 bases at V and 1 base at J, with 16 bases between.

The V gene is TRBV7-3, the J gene TRBJ1-1; D unresolved. This receptor was identified in a man between 18 and 29 years old who had mild COVID-19 (a few samples of this study predate the infection). Cell type and time point are not known. The sequenced material came from PBMCs or a T cell subset sorted from them (not recorded which). The CDR3 DNA is TGTGCCATCCAAAGTGGGCGATCGAACACTGAAGCTTTCTTT. Encoded protein: CAIQSGRSNTEAFF.